The present T cell receptor beta chain was sequenced within a study of CD8 T cells in Susac syndrome. General study findings and limits: That the number of individuals in its TCR sequencing and HLA analysis was relatively small was acknowledged by the study.

High-throughput TCR beta sequencing covered peripheral CD8+ and CD4+ T cells. A quantity of about 0.5 to 1 ug RNA underwent reverse transcription using random hexamers. An immunoSEQ multiplex PCR amplified TCR beta CDR3 over 54 Vbeta and 13 Jbeta. TCRdb used MiXCR to reprocess the immunoSEQ multiplex PCR reads, holding one entry per CDR3 protein. The sample lists 120,000 to 150,000 distinct CDR3 sequences; approximately 95% were seen once. This clonotype showed up just once. The antigen is not known. CDR3 length equals 16 residues. V was clipped by 5 bases and J by 1 base, with 15 bases between them. Germline V lookup: CDR1 LNHDA, CDR2 SQIVND (reference sequence).

The chain links TRBV19 to TRBJ2-4; weak D call: TRBD2 (5 bases). The sequence came from a human donor in good health. Sequencing used CD4+ T cells from PBMCs. CDR3 in amino acids: CASSPPGKQAKNIQYF. The CDR3, as DNA: TGTGCCAGTAGTCCTCCGGGGAAACAGGCCAAAAACATTCAGTACTTC. The variable domain in full, with the rest retrieved from reference TRBV19 and TRBJ2-4, is DGGITQSPKYLFRKEGQNVTLSCEQNLNHDAMYWYRQDPGQGLRLIYYSQIVNDFQKGDIAEGYSVSREKKESFPLTVTSAQKNPTAFYLCASSPPGKQAKNIQYFGAGTRLSVL.